This T cell receptor beta chain emerged from a study of cytomegalovirus exposure and HLA in healthy donors. 13 Jbeta primers and 60 Vbeta primers were used for the PCR. The protocol was immunoSEQ multiplex PCR, while the TCRdb copy is restricted to in-frame clones and leaves out a portion. The profile shows around 150,000 clones, around three quarters of them singletons. Germline CDR1 is GTSNPN and CDR2 is SVGIG (reference sequence). This CDR3 contains 12 residues. Trimming shortened V by 3 bases and J by 4 bases, and 9 bases separated the two germline ends. Specimen: PBMCs. This chain connects TRBV30 to TRBJ1-1, with D tentatively TRBD1 (5 bases). The receptor was derived from a man aged 35 to 55 in good health and CMV-seronegative. The DNA for the CDR3 is TGTGCCTGGAGGGGCCAGGGCACTGAAGCTTTCTTT. It codes for CAWRGQGTEAFF.